This is a list of T cell receptor beta chains from one sample in a study of cytomegalovirus exposure and HLA in healthy donors. Method: immunoSEQ multiplex PCR; TCRdb's copy keeps in-frame clones and lacks some. The table lists 150,000 to 200,000 clones, about 81% of them singletons. The material sequenced was PBMCs. These TCRs come from a woman in her thirties in good health and CMV-seronegative. The CDR3 runs from the conserved cysteine through the conserved F or W. D genes are given only for firm matches. Not all rows give a size; the values are once, few, many and, for expanded clones, a class.

clone_size	v_call	d_call	j_call	cdr3_aa	cdr3_nt
NA	TRBV7-2	NA	TRBJ2-1	CASSPRRAGTRREQFF	TGTGCCAGCAGCCCTCGAAGAGCGGGTACCCGCCGAGAGCAGTTCTTC
NA	TRBV13	NA	TRBJ2-1	CASIYQGMNEQFF	TGTGCCAGCATTTATCAGGGCATGAATGAGCAGTTCTTC
NA	TRBV10-1	TRBD2	TRBJ2-3	CASNPGTSGTDTQYF	TGCGCCAGCAACCCCGGGACTAGCGGCACAGATACGCAGTATTTT
NA	TRBV19	NA	TRBJ1-2	CASSSPGNYGYTF	TGTGCCAGTAGTAGCCCGGGGAACTATGGCTACACCTTC
NA	TRBV5-1	NA	TRBJ2-7	CASSSTYEQYF	TGCGCCAGCAGCTCAACCTACGAGCAGTACTTC
NA	TRBV30	TRBD1	TRBJ2-7	CACSPGQGVDNEQYF	TGTGCCTGCTCCCCGGGACAGGGGGTGGATAACGAGCAGTACTTC
NA	TRBV9	NA	TRBJ2-5	CASSVDGAWSAQYF	TGTGCCAGCAGCGTAGACGGTGCCTGGTCGGCCCAGTACTTC
NA	TRBV6-4	NA	TRBJ2-3	CASSDQGLGTDTQYF	TGTGCCAGCAGTGACCAGGGCCTCGGCACAGATACGCAGTATTTT
NA	TRBV6-5	NA	TRBJ1-2	CASSIRQASEGYTF	TGTGCCAGCAGTATCCGACAGGCATCCGAGGGCTACACCTTC
NA	TRBV30	NA	TRBJ2-4	CAWSRQRNIQYF	TGTGCCTGGAGTCGACAGAGAAACATTCAGTACTTC
few	TRBV7-8	NA	TRBJ1-6	CASSQNSPLHF	TGTGCCAGCAGCCAAAATTCACCCCTCCACTTT
NA	TRBV7-8	NA	TRBJ1-1	CASSLVRILNTEAFF	TGTGCCAGCAGCTTAGTGAGGATTTTGAACACTGAAGCTTTCTTT
NA	TRBV2	TRBD1	TRBJ2-4	CASSADRGAKNIQYF	TGTGCCAGCAGTGCGGACAGGGGGGCCAAAAACATTCAGTACTTC
few	TRBV27	NA	TRBJ1-6	CASRYRDSPLHF	TGTGCCAGCAGGTACAGGGATTCACCCCTCCACTTT
NA	TRBV5-4	NA	TRBJ2-1	CASSLFGYNEQFF	TGTGCCAGCAGCTTGTTCGGCTACAATGAGCAGTTCTTC
few	TRBV7-9	TRBD1	TRBJ2-7	CASSPRTGLDTEQYF	TGTGCCAGCAGCCCCCGGACAGGGCTTGACACCGAGCAGTACTTC
NA	TRBV5-1	NA	TRBJ1-1	CASSLRQGPGTEAFF	TGCGCCAGCAGCTTGAGGCAGGGGCCTGGCACTGAAGCTTTCTTT
medium-sized	TRBV19	NA	TRBJ1-4	CASSIGETTNEKLFF	TGTGCCAGTAGTATAGGGGAGACAACTAATGAAAAACTGTTTTTT
NA	TRBV29-1	TRBD1	TRBJ2-1	CSVASGTGTSNEQFF	TGCAGCGTGGCCTCCGGGACAGGGACATCCAATGAGCAGTTCTTC
NA	TRBV11-3	TRBD1	TRBJ2-3	CASSLGPGQGSTDTQYF	TGTGCCAGCAGCTTAGGTCCGGGACAGGGGAGCACAGATACGCAGTATTTT
NA	TRBV11-3	TRBD1	TRBJ2-1	CASSLGGTGNNEQFF	TGTGCCAGCAGCCTTGGCGGGACAGGGAACAATGAGCAGTTCTTC
NA	TRBV6-1	NA	TRBJ1-6	CASRGRGNNSPLHF	TGTGCCAGCAGGGGCCGGGGAAATAATTCACCCCTCCACTTT
NA	TRBV27	TRBD2	TRBJ2-2	CASSLMAGGNTGELFF	TGTGCCAGCAGTTTAATGGCGGGGGGGAACACCGGGGAGCTGTTTTTT
many	TRBV18	NA	TRBJ1-2	CASSPEENYGYTF	TGTGCCAGCTCACCGGAGGAGAACTATGGCTACACCTTC
NA	TRBV11-2	NA	TRBJ1-4	CASSSLGGNEKLFF	TGTGCCAGCAGCTCCCTGGGAGGTAATGAAAAACTGTTTTTT
few	TRBV6-1	NA	TRBJ1-5	CASRAGSGAAQPQHF	TGTGCCAGCAGGGCAGGTAGCGGGGCGGCTCAGCCCCAGCATTTT
NA	TRBV27	NA	TRBJ1-6	CASSLSKWRSSYNSPLHF	TGTGCCAGCAGTTTATCCAAGTGGAGGAGCTCCTATAATTCACCCCTCCACTTT
NA	TRBV5-1	NA	TRBJ2-7	CASSSDLLAGYDEQYF	TGCGCCAGCAGCTCCGATCTTCTCGCAGGCTACGACGAGCAGTACTTC
NA	TRBV6-6	NA	TRBJ2-7	CASSYEGGGAYEQYF	TGTGCCAGCAGTTACGAGGGAGGTGGGGCCTACGAGCAGTACTTC
NA	TRBV27	NA	TRBJ2-5	CAPALAHQETQYF	TGTGCCCCAGCTCTAGCGCACCAAGAGACCCAGTACTTC
few	TRBV18	NA	TRBJ1-6	CASSPPQGRDSPLHF	TGTGCCAGCTCACCACCGCAGGGGCGGGATTCACCCCTCCACTTT
NA	TRBV30	NA	TRBJ2-2	CAWYSRGGRSTGELFF	TGTGCCTGGTACTCTAGGGGGGGGCGAAGCACCGGGGAGCTGTTTTTT
NA	TRBV9	NA	TRBJ1-2	CASSRGQGRSYGYTF	TGTGCCAGCAGCCGTGGTCAGGGGCGAAGCTATGGCTACACCTTC
NA	TRBV4-2	NA	TRBJ2-1	CASSQVGDNEQFF	TGTGCCAGCAGCCAAGTAGGAGACAATGAGCAGTTCTTC
NA	TRBV5-1	NA	TRBJ2-5	CASFPAGLVETQYF	TGCGCCAGCTTCCCCGCGGGTCTTGTGGAGACCCAGTACTTC
NA	TRBV28	NA	TRBJ2-7	CASSTVGPKSSYEQYF	TGTGCCAGCAGTACGGTGGGGCCGAAAAGCTCCTACGAGCAGTACTTC
NA	TRBV7-3	TRBD2	TRBJ2-3	CASSPLGSGGADTQYF	TGTGCCAGCAGTCCTCTTGGTAGCGGGGGGGCAGATACGCAGTATTTT
NA	TRBV18	TRBD1	TRBJ1-5	CASSPMWQGEASNQPQHF	TGTGCCAGCTCACCAATGTGGCAGGGGGAGGCAAGCAATCAGCCCCAGCATTTT
NA	TRBV6-1	NA	TRBJ2-7	CASSGQGLYEQYF	TGTGCCAGCAGTGGTCAGGGACTCTACGAGCAGTACTTC
once	TRBV2	NA	TRBJ2-2	CASRDRRLFF	TGTGCCAGCAGGGACAGAAGGCTGTTTTTT
NA	TRBV20-1	NA	TRBJ2-3	CSATTSSTQYF	TGCAGTGCGACGACTAGTTCCACGCAGTATTTT
NA	TRBV28	NA	TRBJ2-1	CASSQPLTGYNEQFF	TGTGCCAGCAGCCAACCACTTACAGGGTACAATGAGCAGTTCTTC
NA	TRBV5-4	NA	TRBJ1-2	CASSLDSSYYGYTF	TGTGCCAGCAGCTTGGACTCTTCCTACTATGGCTACACCTTC
NA	TRBV19	TRBD1	TRBJ1-2	CASTPETYRDQGVYGYTF	TGTGCCAGTACCCCCGAAACCTACCGAGACCAGGGGGTCTATGGCTACACCTTC
NA	TRBV6-6	NA	TRBJ1-3	CASREPGGGLGNTIYF	TGTGCCAGCAGGGAACCGGGGGGAGGACTTGGAAACACCATATATTTT
NA	TRBV2	NA	TRBJ1-5	CASSLGQSNQPQHF	TGTGCCAGCAGCCTTGGACAGAGCAATCAGCCCCAGCATTTT
NA	TRBV6-1	TRBD1	TRBJ1-4	CASGDRGPEKLFF	TGTGCCAGCGGGGACAGGGGGCCCGAAAAACTGTTTTTT
NA	TRBV5-1	NA	TRBJ2-5	CASSFGGHQETQYF	TGCGCCAGCAGCTTTGGGGGCCACCAAGAGACCCAGTACTTC
NA	TRBV5-1	TRBD1	TRBJ1-2	CASSADREFSSDGYTF	TGCGCCAGCAGTGCGGACAGGGAATTTTCGTCGGATGGCTACACCTTC
NA	TRBV19	NA	TRBJ1-1	CASSTRVTAFF	TGTGCCAGTAGTACGAGGGTAACAGCTTTCTTT
NA	TRBV19	NA	TRBJ2-3	CASRSAGPSWDTQYF	TGTGCCAGTAGATCGGCGGGGCCATCGTGGGATACGCAGTATTTT
NA	TRBV19	TRBD1	TRBJ2-1	CASSIPDRELYNEQFF	TGTGCCAGTAGTATCCCGGACAGGGAACTGTACAATGAGCAGTTCTTC